The rows below give T cell receptor beta chains drawn from one sample of a study of shared clonotypes between healthy human individuals. Sequenced by immunoSEQ multiplex PCR; TCRdb stores in-frame clones only, minus some. The data hold approximately 2,000,000 clones, with about 90% observed a single time. The sample comprised naive CD4+ T cells from PBMCs. These receptors were collected from a man in his late teens or twenties in good health. Some clones in this sample may be carry-over from other donors' samples. The CDR3 runs from the conserved cysteine through the conserved F or W. The order of the fields is V gene, CDR3 length, clone size, CDR3 protein. Some rows mark clone size as missing; the rest say once, few, many or name a class of expanded clone.

v_gene: TRBV7-9
len: 13
abundance: -
CDR3aa: CASSSGQGYGYTF

v_gene: TRBV7-2
len: 14
abundance: once
CDR3aa: CASSQDSNTGELFF

v_gene: TRBV2
len: 14
abundance: -
CDR3aa: CASSEKTGYNEQFF

v_gene: TRBV7-3
len: 16
abundance: -
CDR3aa: CASSLTAGTGAYEQYF

v_gene: TRBV6-5
len: 13
abundance: -
CDR3aa: CASRRDGLEKLFF

v_gene: TRBV21-1
len: 12
abundance: -
CDR3aa: CASTGGRSGYTF

v_gene: TRBV29-1
len: 13
abundance: -
CDR3aa: CSGQGQVGHEQYF

v_gene: TRBV7-8
len: 15
abundance: -
CDR3aa: CTTRGRGATNEKLFF

v_gene: TRBV6-5
len: 11
abundance: -
CDR3aa: CASSYLSEAFF

v_gene: TRBV29-1
len: 13
abundance: -
CDR3aa: CSVVPDRTYEQYF

v_gene: TRBV19
len: 13
abundance: -
CDR3aa: CASSTSITDTQYF

v_gene: TRBV5-4
len: 16
abundance: -
CDR3aa: CASSPAPGDSNQPQHF

v_gene: TRBV28
len: 13
abundance: -
CDR3aa: CASILAGARGYTF

v_gene: TRBV7-2
len: 13
abundance: -
CDR3aa: CASSLYGPYEQFF

v_gene: TRBV15
len: 13
abundance: few
CDR3aa: CATSRGWGIEAFF

v_gene: TRBV4-1
len: 17
abundance: -
CDR3aa: CASSQAYSLAGVNEQFF

v_gene: TRBV2
len: 13
abundance: -
CDR3aa: CASGGRRADTQYF

v_gene: TRBV4-1
len: 15
abundance: -
CDR3aa: CASSAPGHRPSGYTF

v_gene: TRBV29-1
len: 14
abundance: -
CDR3aa: CSVEGRKSIGEQYF

v_gene: TRBV9
len: 16
abundance: -
CDR3aa: CASSSPQRGGTDTQYF

v_gene: TRBV5-8
len: 12
abundance: -
CDR3aa: CASSLVVDTQYF

v_gene: TRBV7-2
len: 14
abundance: once
CDR3aa: CASSPTVPSYEQYF

v_gene: TRBV14
len: 15
abundance: -
CDR3aa: CASSQDRLGTAEAFF

v_gene: TRBV11-3
len: 14
abundance: -
CDR3aa: CASSQAQYTDTQYF

v_gene: TRBV27
len: 15
abundance: few
CDR3aa: CASSLTRGGDTEAFF

v_gene: TRBV6-5
len: 15
abundance: -
CDR3aa: CASSRNRDSYNEQFF

v_gene: TRBV11-1
len: 12
abundance: -
CDR3aa: CASGDRGRPLHF

v_gene: TRBV7-9
len: 18
abundance: -
CDR3aa: CASSLDSGHTTEGNTIYF

v_gene: TRBV18
len: 14
abundance: -
CDR3aa: CASSPRTVNTEAFF

v_gene: TRBV12-5
len: 18
abundance: -
CDR3aa: CASGLADSRGPSGNTIYF

v_gene: TRBV25-1
len: 14
abundance: -
CDR3aa: CASRASGSGETQYF

v_gene: TRBV5-4
len: 15
abundance: -
CDR3aa: CASSFDRGLVTEAFF

v_gene: TRBV18
len: 14
abundance: -
CDR3aa: CASRMTGTSYEQYF

v_gene: TRBV6-6
len: 16
abundance: -
CDR3aa: CASSWPLAGSTDTQYF

v_gene: TRBV5-1
len: 15
abundance: -
CDR3aa: CASLGLAGGEDTQYF

v_gene: TRBV28
len: 13
abundance: -
CDR3aa: CASSRDSPDTQYF

v_gene: TRBV5-4
len: 13
abundance: -
CDR3aa: CASSSVGLLEQFF

v_gene: TRBV19
len: 14
abundance: -
CDR3aa: CASSKSGRVYEQYF

v_gene: TRBV10-1
len: 13
abundance: -
CDR3aa: CASRSTSGNTIYF

v_gene: TRBV6-5
len: 16
abundance: -
CDR3aa: CASSYRGDLSYNEQFF